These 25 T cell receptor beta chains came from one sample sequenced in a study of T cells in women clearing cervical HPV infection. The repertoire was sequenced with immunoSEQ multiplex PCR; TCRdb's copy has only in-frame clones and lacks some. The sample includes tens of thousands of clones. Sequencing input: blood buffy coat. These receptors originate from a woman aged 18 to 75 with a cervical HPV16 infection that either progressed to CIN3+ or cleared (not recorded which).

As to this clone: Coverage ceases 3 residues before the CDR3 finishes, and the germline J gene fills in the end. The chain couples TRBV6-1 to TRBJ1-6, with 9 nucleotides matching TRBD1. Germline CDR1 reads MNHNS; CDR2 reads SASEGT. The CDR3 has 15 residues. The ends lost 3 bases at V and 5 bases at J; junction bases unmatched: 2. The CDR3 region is CASSENRGHNSPLHF. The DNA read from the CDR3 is TGTGCCAGCAGTGAGAACAGGGGGCATAATTCACCC.

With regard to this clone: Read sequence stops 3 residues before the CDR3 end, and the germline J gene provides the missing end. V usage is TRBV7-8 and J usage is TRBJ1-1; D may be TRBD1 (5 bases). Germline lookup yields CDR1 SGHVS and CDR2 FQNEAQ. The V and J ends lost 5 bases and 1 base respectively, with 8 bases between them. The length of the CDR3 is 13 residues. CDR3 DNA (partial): TGTGCCAGCAGCCGTGACAGGAACACTGAA. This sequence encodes CASSRDRNTE. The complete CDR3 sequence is CASSRDRNTEAFF.

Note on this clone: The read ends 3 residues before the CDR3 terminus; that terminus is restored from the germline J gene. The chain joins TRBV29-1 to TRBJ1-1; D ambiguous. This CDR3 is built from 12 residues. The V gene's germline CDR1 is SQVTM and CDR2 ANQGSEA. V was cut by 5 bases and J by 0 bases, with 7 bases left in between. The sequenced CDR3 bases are TGCAGCGTTATCAGTTTGAACACTGAA. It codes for CSVISLNTE. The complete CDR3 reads CSVISLNTEAFF.

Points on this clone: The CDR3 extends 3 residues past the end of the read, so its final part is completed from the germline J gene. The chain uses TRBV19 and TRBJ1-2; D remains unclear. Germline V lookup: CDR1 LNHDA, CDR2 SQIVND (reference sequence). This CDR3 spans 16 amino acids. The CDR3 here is CASSSLSSGRKDTYTF. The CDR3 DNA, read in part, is TGTGCCAGTAGTTCGCTCTCCAGCGGGAGAAAGGATACC.

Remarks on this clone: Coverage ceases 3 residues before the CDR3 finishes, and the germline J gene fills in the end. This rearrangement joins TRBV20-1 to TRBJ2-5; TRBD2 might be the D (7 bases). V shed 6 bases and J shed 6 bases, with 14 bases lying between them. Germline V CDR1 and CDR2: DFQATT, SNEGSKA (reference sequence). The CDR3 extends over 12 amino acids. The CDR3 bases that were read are TGCAGTGCCGAGAGGGGGGGGCAGACC. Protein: CSAERGGQT. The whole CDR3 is CSAERGGQTQYF.

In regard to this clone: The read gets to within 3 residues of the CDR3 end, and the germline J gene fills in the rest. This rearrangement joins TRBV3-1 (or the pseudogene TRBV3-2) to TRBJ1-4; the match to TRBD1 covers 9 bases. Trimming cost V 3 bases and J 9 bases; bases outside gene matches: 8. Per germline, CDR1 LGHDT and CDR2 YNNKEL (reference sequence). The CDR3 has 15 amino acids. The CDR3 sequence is CASSQSGTGLKKLFF. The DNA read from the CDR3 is TGTGCCAGCAGCCAGTCCGGGACAGGGTTAAAAAAA.

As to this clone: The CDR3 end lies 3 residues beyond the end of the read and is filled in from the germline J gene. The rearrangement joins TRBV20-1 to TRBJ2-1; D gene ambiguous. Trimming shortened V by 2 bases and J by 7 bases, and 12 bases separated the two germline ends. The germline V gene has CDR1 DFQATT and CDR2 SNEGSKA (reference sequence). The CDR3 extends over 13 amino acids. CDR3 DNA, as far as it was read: TGCAGTGCTAGATCCCCCGGTGCTAATGAG. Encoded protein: CSARSPGANE. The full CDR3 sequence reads CSARSPGANEQFF.

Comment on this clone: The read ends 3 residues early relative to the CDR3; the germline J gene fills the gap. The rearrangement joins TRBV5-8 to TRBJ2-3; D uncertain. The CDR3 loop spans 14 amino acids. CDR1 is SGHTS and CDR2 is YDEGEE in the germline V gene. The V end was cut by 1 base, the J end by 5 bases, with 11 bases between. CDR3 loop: CASSLKGLRDTQYF. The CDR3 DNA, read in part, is TGTGCCAGCAGCTTGAAGGGCCTCAGAGATACG. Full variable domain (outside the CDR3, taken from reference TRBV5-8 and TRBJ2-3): EAGVTQSPTHLIKTRGQQATLRCSPISGHTSVYWYQQALGLGLQFLLWYDEGEERNRGNFPPRFSGRQFPNYSSELNVNALELEDSALYLCASSLKGLRDTQYFGPGTRLTVL.

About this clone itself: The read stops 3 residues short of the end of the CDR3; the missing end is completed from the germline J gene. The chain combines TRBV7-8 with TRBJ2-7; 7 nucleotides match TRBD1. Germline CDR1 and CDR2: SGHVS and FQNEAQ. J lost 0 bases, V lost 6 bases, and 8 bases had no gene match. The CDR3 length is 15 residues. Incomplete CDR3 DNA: TGTGCCAGCAGGCACGGACAGGTCGGCTCCTACGAG. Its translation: CASRHGQVGSYE. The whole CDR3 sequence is CASRHGQVGSYEQYF.

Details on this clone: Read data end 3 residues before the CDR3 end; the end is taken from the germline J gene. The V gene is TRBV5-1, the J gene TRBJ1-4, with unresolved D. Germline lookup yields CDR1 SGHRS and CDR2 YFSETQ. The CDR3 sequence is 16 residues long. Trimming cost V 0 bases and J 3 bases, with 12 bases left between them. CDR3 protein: CASSLGGWAANEKLFF. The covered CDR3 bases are TGCGCCAGCAGCTTGGGTGGTTGGGCAGCTAATGAAAAA.

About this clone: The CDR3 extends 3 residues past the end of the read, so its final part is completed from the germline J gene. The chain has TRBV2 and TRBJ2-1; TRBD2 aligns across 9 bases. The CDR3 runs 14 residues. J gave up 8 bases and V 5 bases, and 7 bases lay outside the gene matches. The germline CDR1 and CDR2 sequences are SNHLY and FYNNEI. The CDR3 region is CASSWAGGLDEQFF. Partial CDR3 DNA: TGTGCCAGCAGTTGGGCGGGGGGGCTTGATGAG.

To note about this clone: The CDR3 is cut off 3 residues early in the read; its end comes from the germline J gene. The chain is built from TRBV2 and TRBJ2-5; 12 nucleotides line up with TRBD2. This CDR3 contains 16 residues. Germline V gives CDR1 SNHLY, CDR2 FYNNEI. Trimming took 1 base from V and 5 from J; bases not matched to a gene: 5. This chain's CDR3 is CASSEGTSGKYETQYF. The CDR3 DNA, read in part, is TGTGCCAGCAGTGAAGGGACTAGCGGGAAATATGAGACC.

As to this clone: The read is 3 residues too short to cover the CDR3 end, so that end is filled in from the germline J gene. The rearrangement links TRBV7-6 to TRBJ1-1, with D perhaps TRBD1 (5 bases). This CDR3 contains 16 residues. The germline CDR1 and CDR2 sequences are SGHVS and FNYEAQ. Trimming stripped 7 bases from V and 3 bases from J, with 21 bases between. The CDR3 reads CASTRGGEGYYTEAFF. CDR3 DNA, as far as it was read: TGTGCCAGCACCCGGGGGGGTGAGGGTTATTACACTGAA. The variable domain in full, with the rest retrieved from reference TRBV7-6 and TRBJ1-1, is GAGVSQSPRYKVTKRGQDVALRCDPISGHVSLYWYRQALGQGPEFLTYFNYEAQQDKSGLPNDRFSAERPEGSISTLTIQRTEQRDSAMYRCASTRGGEGYYTEAFFGQGTRLTVV.

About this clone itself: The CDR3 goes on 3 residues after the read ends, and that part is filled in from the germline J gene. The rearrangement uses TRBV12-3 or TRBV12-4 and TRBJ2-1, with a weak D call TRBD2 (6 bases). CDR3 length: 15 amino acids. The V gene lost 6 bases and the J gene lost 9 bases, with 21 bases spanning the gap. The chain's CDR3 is CASSPPTSRLREQFF. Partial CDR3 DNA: TGTGCCAGCAGCCCCCCTACTAGCCGGCTTCGTGAG.

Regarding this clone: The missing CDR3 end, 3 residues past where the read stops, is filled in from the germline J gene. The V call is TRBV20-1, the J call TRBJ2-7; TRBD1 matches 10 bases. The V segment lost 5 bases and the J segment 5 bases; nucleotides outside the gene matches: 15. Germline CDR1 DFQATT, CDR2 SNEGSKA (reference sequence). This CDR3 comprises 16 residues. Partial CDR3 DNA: TGCAGTGCTGAGGGGGGGAGGGGACAGGGGACGAACGAG. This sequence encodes CSAEGGRGQGTNE. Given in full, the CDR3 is CSAEGGRGQGTNEQYF.

CDR3 region: CASSLSGGDYGYTF. The CDR3 DNA, read in part, is TGCGCCAGCAGCTTGTCGGGGGGTGACTATGGC. The chain has TRBV5-1 and TRBJ1-2, with a tentative D call TRBD1 (5 bases). The DNA ends 3 residues before the CDR3 does, and the rest of the CDR3 is filled in from the germline J gene. Germline V gene data show CDR1 as SGHRS and CDR2 as YFSETQ. This CDR3 comprises 14 residues. V lost 1 base and J lost 3, with 10 bases in between. The full variable domain, rest sourced from reference TRBV5-1 and TRBJ1-2, is KAGVTQTPRYLIKTRGQQVTLSCSPISGHRSVSWYQQTPGQGLQFLFEYFSETQRNKGNFPGRFSGRQFSNSRSEMNVSTLELGDSALYLCASSLSGGDYGYTFGSGTRLTVV.

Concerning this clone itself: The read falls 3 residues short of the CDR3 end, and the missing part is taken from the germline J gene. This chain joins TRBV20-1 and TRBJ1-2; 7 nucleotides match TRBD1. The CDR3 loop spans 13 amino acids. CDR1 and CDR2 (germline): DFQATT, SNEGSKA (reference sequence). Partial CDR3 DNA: TGCAGTGCCCATGGGACAGCCCGCGAGGGC. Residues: CSAHGTAREG. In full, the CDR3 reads CSAHGTAREGYTF.

The DNA read from the CDR3 is TGCAGTGCTAGGGGACAGGGGTCGAACACTGAA. Amino acids: CSARGQGSNTE. The entire CDR3 reads CSARGQGSNTEAFF. The rearrangement uses TRBV20-1 and TRBJ1-1; 10 bases fit TRBD1. The read terminates 3 residues ahead of where the CDR3 ends, so the germline J gene completes it. J was trimmed by 1 base and V by 3 bases; bases with no gene match: 2. The length of the CDR3 is 14 residues. From germline, CDR1 is DFQATT and CDR2 SNEGSKA (reference sequence).

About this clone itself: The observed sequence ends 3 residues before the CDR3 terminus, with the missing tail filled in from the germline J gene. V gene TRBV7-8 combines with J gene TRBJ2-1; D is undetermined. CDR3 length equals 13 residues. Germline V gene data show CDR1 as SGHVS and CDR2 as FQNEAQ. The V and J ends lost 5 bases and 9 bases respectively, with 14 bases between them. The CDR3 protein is CASSQEPRSEQFF. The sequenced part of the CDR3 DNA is TGTGCCAGCAGCCAAGAGCCAAGAAGTGAG.

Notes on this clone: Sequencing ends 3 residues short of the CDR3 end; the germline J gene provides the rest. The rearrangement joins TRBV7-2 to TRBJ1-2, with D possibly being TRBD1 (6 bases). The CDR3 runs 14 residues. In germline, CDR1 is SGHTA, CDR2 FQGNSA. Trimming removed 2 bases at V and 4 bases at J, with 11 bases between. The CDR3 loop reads CASSLNRVSYGYTF. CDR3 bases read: TGTGCCAGCAGCTTAAACAGGGTCAGCTATGGC. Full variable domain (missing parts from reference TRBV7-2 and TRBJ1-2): GAGVSQSPSNKVTEKGKDVELRCDPISGHTALYWYRQSLGQGLEFLIYFQGNSAPDKSGLPSDRFSAERTGGSVSTLTIQRTQQEDSAVYLCASSLNRVSYGYTFGSGTRLTVV.

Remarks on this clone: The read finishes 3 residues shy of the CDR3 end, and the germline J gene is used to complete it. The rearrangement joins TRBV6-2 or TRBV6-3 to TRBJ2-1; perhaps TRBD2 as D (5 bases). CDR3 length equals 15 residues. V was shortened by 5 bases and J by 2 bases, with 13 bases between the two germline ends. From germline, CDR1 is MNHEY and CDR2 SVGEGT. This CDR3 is CASSGRAQTYNEQFF. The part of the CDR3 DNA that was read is TGTGCCAGCAGTGGGCGGGCACAGACCTACAATGAG.

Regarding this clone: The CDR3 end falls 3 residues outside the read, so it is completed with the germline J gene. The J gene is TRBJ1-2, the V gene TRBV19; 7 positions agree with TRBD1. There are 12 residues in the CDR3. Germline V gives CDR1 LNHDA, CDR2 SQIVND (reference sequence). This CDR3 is CASSFAGGGYTF. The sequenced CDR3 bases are TGTGCCAGTAGTTTTGCAGGGGGAGGC.

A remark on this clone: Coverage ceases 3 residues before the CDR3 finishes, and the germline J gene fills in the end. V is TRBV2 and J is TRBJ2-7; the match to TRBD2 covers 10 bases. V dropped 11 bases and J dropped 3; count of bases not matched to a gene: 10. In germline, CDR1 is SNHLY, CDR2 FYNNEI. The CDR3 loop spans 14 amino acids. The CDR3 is CAVRKSGGVYEQYF. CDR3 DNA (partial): TGTGCCGTGCGAAAAAGCGGGGGGGTCTACGAG.

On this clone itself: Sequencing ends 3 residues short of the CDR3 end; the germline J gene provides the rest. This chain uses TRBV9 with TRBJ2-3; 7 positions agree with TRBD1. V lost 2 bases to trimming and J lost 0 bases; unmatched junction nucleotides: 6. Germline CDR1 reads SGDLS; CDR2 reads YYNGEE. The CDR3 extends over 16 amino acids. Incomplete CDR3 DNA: TGTGCCAGCAGCGTCCGACAGGGTGCGAGCACAGATACG. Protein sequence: CASSVRQGASTDT. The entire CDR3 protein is CASSVRQGASTDTQYF.

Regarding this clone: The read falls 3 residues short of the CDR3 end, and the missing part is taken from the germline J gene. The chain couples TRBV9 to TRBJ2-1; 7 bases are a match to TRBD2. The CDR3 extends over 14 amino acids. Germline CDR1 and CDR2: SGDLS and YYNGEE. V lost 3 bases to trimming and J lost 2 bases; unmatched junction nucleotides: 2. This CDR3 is CASSAGGTYNEQFF. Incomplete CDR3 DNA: TGTGCCAGCAGCGCCGGGGGGACCTACAATGAG.